The clone carrying this T cell receptor (delta chain) turned up a few times. The data were obtained in a study of gamma-delta T cells after stem cell transplantation. TCRdb repeated clone calling on the RT-PCR reads with CATT. The sample consists of about 11,000 delta-chain clones, approximately 37% of them appearing once. Per the germline V gene, CDR1 is TSWWSYY and CDR2 is QGS. V lost 0 bases to trimming and J lost 0 bases, with 14 bases between them. The CDR3 runs to 17 residues. The rearrangement links TRDV1 to TRDJ1; D is perhaps TRDD2 (5 bases). The sequencing input was gamma-delta T cells. This sequence originates from a human donor. It is not recorded whose cells these are; they may come from a transplant donor. CDR3 amino acids: CALGELSPYRYTDKLIF. CDR3 nucleotides: TGTGCTCTTGGGGAACTTTCACCCTACCGCTACACCGATAAACTCATCTTT.